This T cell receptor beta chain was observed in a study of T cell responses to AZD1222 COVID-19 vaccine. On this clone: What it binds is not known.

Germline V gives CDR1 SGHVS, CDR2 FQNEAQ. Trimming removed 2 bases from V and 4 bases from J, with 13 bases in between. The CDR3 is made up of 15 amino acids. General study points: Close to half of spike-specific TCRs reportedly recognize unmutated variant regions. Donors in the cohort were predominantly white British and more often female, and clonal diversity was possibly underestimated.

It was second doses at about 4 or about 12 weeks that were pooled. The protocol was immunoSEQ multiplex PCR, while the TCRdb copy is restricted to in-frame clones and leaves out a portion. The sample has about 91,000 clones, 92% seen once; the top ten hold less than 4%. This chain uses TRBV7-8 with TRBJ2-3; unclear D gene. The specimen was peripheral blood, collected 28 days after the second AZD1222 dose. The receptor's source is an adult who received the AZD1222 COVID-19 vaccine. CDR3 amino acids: CASSLSPIRPDTQYF. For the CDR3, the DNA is TGTGCCAGCAGCTTATCACCCATCCGGCCAGATACGCAGTATTTT.